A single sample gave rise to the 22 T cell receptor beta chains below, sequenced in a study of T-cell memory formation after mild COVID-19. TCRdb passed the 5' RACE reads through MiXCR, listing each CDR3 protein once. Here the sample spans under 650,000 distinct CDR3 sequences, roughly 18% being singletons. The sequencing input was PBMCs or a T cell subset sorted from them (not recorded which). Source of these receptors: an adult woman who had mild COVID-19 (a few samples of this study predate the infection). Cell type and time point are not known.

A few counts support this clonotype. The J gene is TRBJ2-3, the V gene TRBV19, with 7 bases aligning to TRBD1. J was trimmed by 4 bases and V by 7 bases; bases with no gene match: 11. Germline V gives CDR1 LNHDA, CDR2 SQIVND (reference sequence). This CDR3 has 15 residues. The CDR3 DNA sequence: TGTGCCAGTACCAACAGGGGCATAGGACCAGATACGCAGTATTTT. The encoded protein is CASTNRGIGPDTQYF.

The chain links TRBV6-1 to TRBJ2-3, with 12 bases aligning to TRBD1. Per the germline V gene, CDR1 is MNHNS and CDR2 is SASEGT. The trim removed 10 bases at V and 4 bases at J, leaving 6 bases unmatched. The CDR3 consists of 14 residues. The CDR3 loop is CAIKRDRGPDTQYF. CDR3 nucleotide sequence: TGTGCCATCAAAAGGGACAGGGGGCCAGATACGCAGTATTTT.

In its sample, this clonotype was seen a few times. Written as DNA, the CDR3 is TGCAGTGCTGCCGCCGGGACAGGGTTCTACGAGCAGTACTTC. It encodes CSAAAGTGFYEQYF. This sequence joins TRBV20-1 and TRBJ2-7; 9 bases are shared with TRBD1. CDR1 is DFQATT and CDR2 is SNEGSKA in the germline V gene (reference sequence). This CDR3 has 14 residues. Germline trimming cut 5 bases from V and 3 bases from J; bases unmatched to any gene: 8.

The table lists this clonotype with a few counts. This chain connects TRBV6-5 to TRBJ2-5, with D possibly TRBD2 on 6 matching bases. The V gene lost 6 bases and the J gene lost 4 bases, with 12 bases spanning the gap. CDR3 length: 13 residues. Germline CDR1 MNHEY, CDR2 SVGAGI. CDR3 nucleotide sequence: TGTGCCAGCAGGACTCTGGGGGGAGAGACCCAGTACTTC. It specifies CASRTLGGETQYF.

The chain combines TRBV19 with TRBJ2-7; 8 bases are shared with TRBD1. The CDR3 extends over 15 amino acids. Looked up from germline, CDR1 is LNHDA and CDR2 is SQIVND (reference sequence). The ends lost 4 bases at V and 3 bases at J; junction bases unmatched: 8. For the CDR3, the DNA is TGTGCCAGTAGTACCCGACAGGGGATCGTCTACGAGCAGTACTTC. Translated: CASSTRQGIVYEQYF.

The CDR3 spells CASSQEQRLSQYF. The DNA of the CDR3 is TGTGCCAGCAGCCAAGAACAGCGGCTGAGCCAGTACTTC. The chain carries TRBV14 and TRBJ2-5; TRBD2 might be the D (5 bases). The CDR3 sequence is 13 residues long. V lost 0 bases and J lost 10, with 12 bases in between. Germline lookup yields CDR1 SGHDN and CDR2 FVKESK.

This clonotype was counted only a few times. The DNA of the CDR3 is TGTGCCAGCAGGCAAGAAGAGGGTACCTACAATGAGCAGTTCTTC. It codes for CASRQEEGTYNEQFF. The V and J genes are TRBV7-9 and TRBJ2-1; possibly TRBD2 for D (5 bases). Germline CDR1 and CDR2: SEHNR and FQNEAQ (reference sequence). Trimming took 6 bases from V and 2 from J, leaving 14 bases between them. The CDR3 loop spans 15 amino acids.

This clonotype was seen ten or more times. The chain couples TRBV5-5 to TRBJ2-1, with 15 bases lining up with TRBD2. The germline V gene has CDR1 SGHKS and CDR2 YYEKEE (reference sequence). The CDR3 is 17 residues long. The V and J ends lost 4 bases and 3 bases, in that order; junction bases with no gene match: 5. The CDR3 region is CASSLEGLAGGYNEQFF. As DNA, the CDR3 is TGTGCCAGCAGCCTGGAGGGACTAGCGGGGGGCTACAATGAGCAGTTCTTC.

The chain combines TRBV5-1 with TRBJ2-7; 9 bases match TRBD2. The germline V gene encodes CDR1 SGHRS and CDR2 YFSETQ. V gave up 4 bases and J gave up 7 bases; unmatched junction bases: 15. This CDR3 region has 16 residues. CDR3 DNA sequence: TGCGCCAGCAGCACACCGAGCGGGGGAGCGGGGGGTGAGCAGTACTTC. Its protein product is CASSTPSGGAGGEQYF.

For the CDR3, the DNA is TGTGCCAGCAGACTCAGGGGGCGCCGAGAGCAGTACTTC. Amino acids: CASRLRGRREQYF. The chain has TRBV27 and TRBJ2-7, with TRBD1 matching over 8 bases. J was trimmed by 7 bases and V by 6 bases; bases with no gene match: 8. The length of the CDR3 is 13 residues. CDR1 and CDR2 from the germline V gene are MNHEY and SMNVEV (reference sequence).

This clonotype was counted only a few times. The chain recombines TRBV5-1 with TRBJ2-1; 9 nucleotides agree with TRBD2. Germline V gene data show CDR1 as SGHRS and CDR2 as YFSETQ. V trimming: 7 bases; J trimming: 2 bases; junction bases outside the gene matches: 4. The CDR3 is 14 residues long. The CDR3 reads CASFSGGTYNEQFF. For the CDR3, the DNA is TGCGCCAGCTTCAGCGGGGGGACCTACAATGAGCAGTTCTTC.

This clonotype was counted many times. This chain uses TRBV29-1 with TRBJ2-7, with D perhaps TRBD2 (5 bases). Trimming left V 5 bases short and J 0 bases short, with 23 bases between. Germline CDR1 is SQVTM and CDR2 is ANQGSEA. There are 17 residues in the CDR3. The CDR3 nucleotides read TGCAGCGTTCGAAGAGGAAGCGAGGGCCTTTTCTCCTACGAGCAGTACTTC. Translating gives CSVRRGSEGLFSYEQYF.

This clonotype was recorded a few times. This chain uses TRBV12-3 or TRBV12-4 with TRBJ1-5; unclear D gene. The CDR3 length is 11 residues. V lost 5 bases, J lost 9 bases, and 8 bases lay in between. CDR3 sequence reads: CASSLEGPQHF. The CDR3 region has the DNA TGTGCCAGCAGTCTAGAAGGGCCCCAGCATTTT.

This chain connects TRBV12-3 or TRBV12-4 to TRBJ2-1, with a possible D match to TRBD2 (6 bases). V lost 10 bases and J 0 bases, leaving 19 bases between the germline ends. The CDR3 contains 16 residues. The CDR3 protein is CATLRDRLSSYNEQFF. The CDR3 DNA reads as TGTGCCACCCTGCGGGACCGGCTGAGCTCCTACAATGAGCAGTTCTTC.

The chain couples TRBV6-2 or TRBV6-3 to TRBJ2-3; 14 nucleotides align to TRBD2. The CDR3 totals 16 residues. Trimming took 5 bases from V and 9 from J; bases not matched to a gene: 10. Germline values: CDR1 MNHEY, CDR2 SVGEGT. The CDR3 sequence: CASSPPRLAGGPTQYF. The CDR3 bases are TGTGCCAGCAGTCCGCCCCGACTAGCGGGGGGGCCAACGCAGTATTTT.

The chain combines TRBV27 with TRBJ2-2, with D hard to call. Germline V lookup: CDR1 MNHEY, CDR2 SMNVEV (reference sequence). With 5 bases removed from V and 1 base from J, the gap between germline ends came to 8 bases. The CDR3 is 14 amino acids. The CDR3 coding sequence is TGTGCCAGCAGTCCTTTCCAGAACACCGGGGAGCTGTTTTTT. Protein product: CASSPFQNTGELFF.

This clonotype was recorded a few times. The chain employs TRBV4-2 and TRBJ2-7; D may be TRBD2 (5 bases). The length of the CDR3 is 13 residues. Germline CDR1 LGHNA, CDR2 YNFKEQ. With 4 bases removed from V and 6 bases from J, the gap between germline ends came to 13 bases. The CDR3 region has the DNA TGTGCCAGCAGCCCCCTGACTGAGGGCGAGCAGTACTTC. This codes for CASSPLTEGEQYF.

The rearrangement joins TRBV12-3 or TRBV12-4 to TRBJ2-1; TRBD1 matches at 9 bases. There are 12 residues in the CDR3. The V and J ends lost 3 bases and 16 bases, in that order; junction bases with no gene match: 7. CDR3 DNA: TGTGCCAGCAGTTTTTCGGGGACAGGGCCATTCTTC. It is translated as CASSFSGTGPFF.

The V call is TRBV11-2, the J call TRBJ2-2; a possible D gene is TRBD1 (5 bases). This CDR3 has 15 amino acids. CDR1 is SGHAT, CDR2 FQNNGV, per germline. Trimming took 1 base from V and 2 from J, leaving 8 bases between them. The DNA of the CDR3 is TGTGCCAGCAGCTTAGTAAGGACAAACACCGGGGAGCTGTTTTTT. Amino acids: CASSLVRTNTGELFF.

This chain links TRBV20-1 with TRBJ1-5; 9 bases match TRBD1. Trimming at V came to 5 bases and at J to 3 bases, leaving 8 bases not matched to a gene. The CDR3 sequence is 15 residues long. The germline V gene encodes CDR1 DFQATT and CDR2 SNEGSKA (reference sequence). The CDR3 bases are TGCAGTGCTCCCCGACAGGGGGGAGACAATCAGCCCCAGCATTTT. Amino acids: CSAPRQGGDNQPQHF.

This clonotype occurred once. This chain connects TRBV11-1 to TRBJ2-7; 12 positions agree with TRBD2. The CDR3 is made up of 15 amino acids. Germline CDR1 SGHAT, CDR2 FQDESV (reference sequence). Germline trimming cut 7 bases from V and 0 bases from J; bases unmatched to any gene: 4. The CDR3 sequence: CASTGLAGSSYEQYF. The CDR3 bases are TGTGCCAGCACCGGACTAGCGGGATCCTCCTACGAGCAGTACTTC.

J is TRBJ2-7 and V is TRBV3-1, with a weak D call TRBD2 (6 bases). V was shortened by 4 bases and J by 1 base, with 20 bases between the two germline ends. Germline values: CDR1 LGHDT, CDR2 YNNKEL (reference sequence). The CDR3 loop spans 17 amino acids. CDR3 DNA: TGTGCCAGCAGCCCGAGCCCCACTAGCCGACGGTCCTACGAGCAGTACTTC. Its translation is CASSPSPTSRRSYEQYF.